This note documents a single T cell receptor (beta chain) sequence. The antigen is not known. These data originate in a study of cytomegalovirus exposure and HLA in healthy donors. Study-wide results and limits: A later analysis showed that HLA-associated TCR beta chains had undergone more clonal expansion than equally common others.

The PCR had 60 Vbeta and 13 Jbeta primers. Profiling relied on immunoSEQ multiplex PCR, and the TCRdb table lists in-frame clones only, not all of them. The sample carries around 140,000 clones, approximately 79% recorded once. Per germline, CDR1 KGHSH and CDR2 LQKENI. V gave up 4 bases and J gave up 6 bases; unmatched junction bases: 3. This CDR3 is 12 amino acids long. This chain links TRBV18 with TRBJ2-7; 7 bases are a match to TRBD1. This TCR was recovered from a male donor in good health and CMV-seronegative. The sample was PBMCs. For the CDR3, the DNA is TGTGCCAGCTCACAAACAGGGGCCGAGCAGTACTTC. Translation: CASSQTGAEQYF. Complete variable domain (other parts from reference TRBV18 and TRBJ2-7): NAGVMQNPRHLVRRRGQEARLRCSPMKGHSHVYWYRQLPEEGLKFMVYLQKENIIDESGMPKERFSAEFPKEGPSILRIQQVVRGDSAAYFCASSQTGAEQYFGPGTRLTVT.